This T cell receptor (beta chain) was sequenced for a study of blood T cell repertoires in COVID-19. Sequenced by immunoSEQ multiplex PCR; TCRdb stores in-frame clones only, minus some. The sample includes approximately 290,000 clones, 65% to 85% seen only once; the top ten take 15% to 17%. V lost 6 bases, J lost 4 bases, and 9 bases lay in between. This CDR3 has 11 amino acids. Germline CDR1 reads DFQATT; CDR2 reads SNEGSKA (reference sequence). This chain links TRBV20-1 with TRBJ1-2; D is possibly TRBD1 (5 bases). The sample was peripheral blood. The TCR sequence derives from a person aged 65 to 85 with COVID-19, enrolled during active disease. CDR3 loop: CSADTGYGYTF. The CDR3 DNA reads TGCAGTGCGGACACCGGCTATGGCTACACCTTC.